This TCR beta chain is drawn from a study of T cells in Graves' hyperthyroidism and ophthalmopathy. Overall study findings and caveats: The model made its ophthalmopathy prediction, and onset followed a median 6.5 months later.

Details on this clonotype: The antigen is undetermined.

The TCR beta CDR3 regions underwent amplification using RNA transcripts as the source. HTBI primers were used for first-round RT-PCR of the TCR CDR3. TCRdb analysed the multiplex PCR reads with MiXCR anew, one entry per CDR3 protein. This sample has hundreds of thousands of distinct CDR3 sequences; 20% occur once, and the top ten carry roughly 30%. CDR1 MDHEN and CDR2 SYDVKM come from the germline V gene. The CDR3 extends over 14 amino acids. V dropped 6 bases and J dropped 2 bases, with 14 bases sitting between them. V is TRBV28 and J is TRBJ2-7; maybe TRBD2 (6 bases). Sequencing was performed on blood. The TCR sequence derives from a man younger than 40 with Graves' ophthalmopathy. The DNA of the CDR3 is TGTGCCAGCAGCCCCCTGCGGGGCCCCTACGAGCAGTACTTC. It yields the protein CASSPLRGPYEQYF. Full variable domain (outside the CDR3, taken from reference TRBV28 and TRBJ2-7): DVKVTQSSRYLVKRTGEKVFLECVQDMDHENMFWYRQDPGLGLRLIYFSYDVKMKEKGDIPEGYSVSREKKERFSLILESASTNQTSMYLCASSPLRGPYEQYFGPGTRLTVT.